Below, 15 T cell receptor beta chains from the same sample are listed, as sequenced in a study of cytomegalovirus exposure and HLA in healthy donors. The PCR had 60 Vbeta and 13 Jbeta primers. Method: immunoSEQ multiplex PCR; TCRdb's copy keeps in-frame clones and lacks some. The sample lists under 250,000 clones, around 78% occurring once. Sequences were obtained from PBMCs. The source of these receptors is a man aged 25-45 years in good health and CMV-seronegative.

V and J are TRBV30 and TRBJ1-6; D gene unclear. Trimming took 2 bases from V and 6 from J, leaving 11 bases between them. CDR3 size: 14 residues. Germline CDR1 is GTSNPN and CDR2 is SVGIG (reference sequence). CDR3 sequence (DNA): TGTGCCTGGAGTCCCTCCAGATTTAATTCACCCCTCCACTTT. It specifies CAWSPSRFNSPLHF.

This clone was counted only a few times. The rearrangement uses TRBV4-1 and TRBJ1-4, with 8 bases fitting TRBD1. Trimming cost V 6 bases and J 8 bases; bases outside gene matches: 14. Germline CDR1 MGHRA, CDR2 YSYEKL. The CDR3 loop spans 16 amino acids. The CDR3, as DNA: TGCGCCAGCAGGATGGGACAGGCGACTTTGAAGGAAAAACTGTTTTTT. It encodes CASRMGQATLKEKLFF.

The chain recombines TRBV28 with TRBJ1-4; no clear D gene. Trimming took off 4 bases at V and 6 bases at J, with 15 bases between the two ends. Germline CDR1 MDHEN, CDR2 SYDVKM. This CDR3 contains 15 residues. CDR3 DNA: TGTGCCAGCAGTTCATGGCCCGGAGGCGATGAAAAACTGTTTTTT. Amino acids: CASSSWPGGDEKLFF.

V usage is TRBV5-4 and J usage is TRBJ2-1; the match to TRBD1 covers 7 bases. Germline CDR1 is SGHNT and CDR2 is YYREEE (reference sequence). V gave up 0 bases and J gave up 7 bases; unmatched junction bases: 10. This CDR3 is built from 16 residues. Written as DNA, the CDR3 is TGTGCCAGCAGCTTGGGTCTCGGACAGGAGATTAATGAGCAGTTCTTC. Its translation: CASSLGLGQEINEQFF.

The chain has TRBV7-9 and TRBJ2-7, with 10 bases matching TRBD1. Losses at the gene ends were 8 bases for V and 1 base for J; bases not matched to a gene: 14. The germline CDR1 and CDR2 sequences are SEHNR and FQNEAQ (reference sequence). The CDR3 runs 17 residues. The CDR3 bases are TGTGCCAGCGCTCCGGGTCCGGGACAGGGGACATCCTACGAGCAGTACTTC. This sequence encodes CASAPGPGQGTSYEQYF.

The J gene is TRBJ1-1, the V gene TRBV5-4; the D gene is possibly TRBD1 (6 bases). CDR3 length: 13 residues. Germline lookup yields CDR1 SGHNT and CDR2 YYREEE (reference sequence). V dropped 4 bases and J dropped 5 bases, with 12 bases sitting between them. CDR3 residues: CASSHPRGTEAFF. The CDR3 bases are TGTGCCAGCAGCCACCCCAGGGGAACTGAAGCTTTCTTT. The variable domain in full, completed from reference TRBV5-4 and TRBJ1-1, reads ETGVTQSPTHLIKTRGQQVTLRCSSQSGHNTVSWYQQALGQGPQFIFQYYREEENGRGNFPPRFSGLQFPNYSSELNVNALELDDSALYLCASSHPRGTEAFFGQGTRLTVV.

The rearrangement links TRBV6-5 to TRBJ1-5, with D perhaps matching TRBD1 (6 bases). CDR3 length equals 15 residues. Trimming removed 7 bases from V and 9 bases from J, with 22 bases in between. Per germline, CDR1 MNHEY and CDR2 SVGAGI. The CDR3, as DNA: TGTGCCAGCAAACTAAACAGGGACCCCTCGGGGCCCCAGCATTTT. Amino acids: CASKLNRDPSGPQHF.

The gene calls are TRBV6-1 and TRBJ1-4, with a tentative D call TRBD1 (6 bases). The V gene's germline CDR1 is MNHNS and CDR2 SASEGT. The CDR3 consists of 14 residues. V was cut by 1 base and J by 12 bases, with 15 bases left in between. Written as DNA, the CDR3 is TGTGCCAGCAGTGAAGACAGGGTGAAAGAAGAACTGTTTTTT. Protein sequence: CASSEDRVKEELFF.

J is TRBJ2-3 and V is TRBV9, with a tentative D call TRBD2 (6 bases). There are 13 residues in the CDR3. The V and J ends lost 1 base and 10 bases respectively, with 13 bases between them. Germline CDR1 SGDLS, CDR2 YYNGEE. CDR3: CASSVYAGTSQYF. The DNA of the CDR3 is TGTGCCAGCAGCGTATACGCCGGGACTTCGCAGTATTTT.

The chain combines TRBV21-1 with TRBJ1-5; the DNA was not compared with TRBD1, the D call given in the table. TRBV21-1 counts as a pseudogene. CDR3 length: 16 residues. CDR3 coding DNA: TGTGCCAGCAGCCCTCCGACCGGGACAGGAGGGCAGCCCCAGCATTTT. Translation gives CASSPPTGTGGQPQHF.

The rearrangement joins TRBV14 to TRBJ2-1; 9 nucleotides agree with TRBD2. The germline V gene has CDR1 SGHDN and CDR2 FVKESK. This CDR3 is 15 amino acids long. The trim removed 4 bases at V and 9 bases at J, leaving 10 bases unmatched. The CDR3 DNA is TGTGCCAGCAGCCCTAACAACCTAGCGGGGTTTGAGCAGTTCTTC. Protein product: CASSPNNLAGFEQFF.

The chain combines TRBV7-9 with TRBJ2-1; maybe TRBD2 (5 bases). Germline CDR1 SEHNR, CDR2 FQNEAQ (reference sequence). V dropped 1 base and J dropped 9 bases, with 13 bases sitting between them. CDR3 size: 14 residues. CDR3 residues: CASSLVAGSGEQFF. CDR3 in DNA: TGTGCCAGCAGCTTAGTTGCGGGCAGTGGTGAGCAGTTCTTC.

The table lists this clone with a count of one. The V call is TRBV29-1, the J call TRBJ2-7; 7 bases agree with TRBD2. CDR1 is SQVTM, CDR2 ANQGSEA, per germline. Trimming cost V 7 bases and J 6 bases; bases outside gene matches: 18. The CDR3 length is 15 residues. The CDR3 is CSADLGGEGQGEQYF. CDR3 in DNA: TGCAGCGCCGACTTGGGGGGGGAGGGCCAGGGCGAGCAGTACTTC.

This clone was detected once. The rearrangement links TRBV21-1 to TRBJ1-2; the table names TRBD1, a call not compared with the DNA. TRBV21-1 is labeled a pseudogene. CDR3 length equals 13 residues. CDR3 in amino acids: CASSSDRGDGYTF. The CDR3 DNA is TGTGCCAGCAGCAGCGACAGGGGGGATGGCTACACCTTC.

The chain carries TRBV25-1 and TRBJ1-1; tentative D call: TRBD1 (6 bases). Trimming took 2 bases from V and 5 from J, leaving 9 bases between them. This CDR3 has 13 residues. The germline V gene has CDR1 MGHDK and CDR2 SYGVNS. The CDR3 protein is CASSEGGWTEAFF. Here the CDR3 DNA reads TGTGCCAGCAGTGAAGGGGGCTGGACTGAAGCTTTCTTT.